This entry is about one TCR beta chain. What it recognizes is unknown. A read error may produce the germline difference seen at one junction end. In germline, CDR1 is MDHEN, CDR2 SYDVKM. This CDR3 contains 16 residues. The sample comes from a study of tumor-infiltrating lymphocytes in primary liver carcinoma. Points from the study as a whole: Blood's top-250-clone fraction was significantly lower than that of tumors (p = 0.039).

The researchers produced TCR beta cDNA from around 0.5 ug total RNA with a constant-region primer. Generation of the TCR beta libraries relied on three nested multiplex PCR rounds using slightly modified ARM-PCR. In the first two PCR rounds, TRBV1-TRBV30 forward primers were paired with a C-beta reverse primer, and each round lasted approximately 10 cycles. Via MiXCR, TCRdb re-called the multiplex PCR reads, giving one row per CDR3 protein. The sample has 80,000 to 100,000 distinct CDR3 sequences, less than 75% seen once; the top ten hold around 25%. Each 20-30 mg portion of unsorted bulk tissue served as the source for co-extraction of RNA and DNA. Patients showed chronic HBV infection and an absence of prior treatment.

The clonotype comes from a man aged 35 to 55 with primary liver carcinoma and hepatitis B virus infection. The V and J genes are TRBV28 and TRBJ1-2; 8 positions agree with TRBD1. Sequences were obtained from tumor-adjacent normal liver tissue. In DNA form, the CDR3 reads TGTGCCAACAGTTTGGGGGGGAGACAGGGGCAGGCTGGCTACACCTTC. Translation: CANSLGGRQGQAGYTF.